A single sample gave rise to the 2 T cell receptor beta chains below, sequenced in a study of cytomegalovirus exposure and HLA in healthy donors. 60 Vbeta and 13 Jbeta primers were used in PCR. Assay used: immunoSEQ multiplex PCR; TCRdb lists only in-frame clones, some missing. The sample holds 90,000 to 150,000 clones, roughly 87% seen once. Sequencing was done on a sample of PBMCs. The origin of the receptors is a woman under 30 in good health and CMV-seronegative.

The chain links TRBV13 to TRBJ1-2; D gene ambiguous. Trimming stripped 4 bases from V and 8 bases from J, with 23 bases between. The CDR3 extends over 16 amino acids. Germline CDR1 PRHDT, CDR2 FYEKMQ (reference sequence). CDR3: CASSSYGINSARGYTF. The CDR3 DNA follows: TGTGCCAGCAGCTCCTACGGGATTAACAGCGCGAGGGGCTACACCTTC. Full variable domain (missing parts from reference TRBV13 and TRBJ1-2): AAGVIQSPRHLIKEKRETATLKCYPIPRHDTVYWYQQGPGQDPQFLISFYEKMQSDKGSIPDRFSAQQFSDYHSELNMSSLELGDSALYFCASSSYGINSARGYTFGSGTRLTVV.

The chain is built from TRBV5-5 and TRBJ2-6; D remains ambiguous. CDR1 and CDR2 from the germline V gene are SGHKS and YYEKEE (reference sequence). This CDR3 has 13 amino acids. V lost 4 bases and J 4 bases, leaving 6 bases between the germline ends. Here the CDR3 reads CASSLVGANVLTF. The DNA for the CDR3 is TGTGCCAGCAGCCTAGTGGGGGCCAACGTCCTGACTTTC.